The 19 T cell receptor beta chains presented below share a single source sample, sequenced in a study of blood T cell repertoires in COVID-19. Some clones are missing from TCRdb's copy, which holds only in-frame ones; the method was immunoSEQ multiplex PCR. This table has around 140,000 clones, around 81% appearing once. The sequencing input was peripheral blood. The receptors stem from a human donor in a cohort sampled during active COVID-19.

This clone was observed a single time. This chain joins TRBV29-1 and TRBJ1-2; TRBD1 agrees at 8 bases. Per the germline V gene, CDR1 is SQVTM and CDR2 is ANQGSEA. The CDR3 consists of 12 residues. Unmatched junction bases numbered 5, after V lost 5 bases and J lost 6 bases. The CDR3 region is CSVYTGGNGYTF. CDR3 sequence (DNA): TGCAGCGTTTATACAGGGGGTAATGGCTACACCTTC.

V usage is TRBV5-4 and J usage is TRBJ2-7, with D tentatively TRBD2 (5 bases). The CDR3 is 15 residues long. The germline CDR1 and CDR2 sequences are SGHNT and YYREEE (reference sequence). V was cut by 0 bases and J by 0 bases, with 10 bases left in between. The CDR3 bases are TGTGCCAGCAGCTTGGGGTCGGGGAACTCCTACGAGCAGTACTTC. This sequence encodes CASSLGSGNSYEQYF.

V is TRBV6-1 and J is TRBJ1-3; TRBD1 might be the D (5 bases). The V end lost 3 bases, the J end lost 0 bases, and 12 bases lay between the germline ends. This CDR3 has 16 amino acids. The germline gives CDR1 MNHNS, CDR2 SASEGT. The CDR3 sequence is CASSDWGGNSGNTIYF. Written as DNA, the CDR3 is TGTGCCAGCAGTGATTGGGGCGGAAACTCTGGAAACACCATATATTTT.

This sequence joins TRBV20-1 and TRBJ2-7, with D unclear. Per the germline V gene, CDR1 is DFQATT and CDR2 is SNEGSKA (reference sequence). CDR3 size: 12 residues. V was trimmed by 3 bases and J by 3 bases, leaving 9 bases between them. This CDR3 reads CSASQTGYEQYF. The CDR3 DNA is TGCAGTGCTAGTCAGACGGGCTACGAGCAGTACTTC.

Only one count was recorded for this clone. The rearrangement joins TRBV28 to TRBJ2-7; weak D call: TRBD1 (5 bases). V was cut by 6 bases and J by 4 bases, with 10 bases left in between. The CDR3 has 12 residues. Germline V gives CDR1 MDHEN, CDR2 SYDVKM. This chain's CDR3 is CASRPQGYEQYF. DNA for the CDR3: TGTGCCAGCAGGCCTCAGGGATACGAGCAGTACTTC.

J is TRBJ2-7 and V is TRBV7-3; 9 bases are shared with TRBD1. The CDR3 runs to 14 residues. The V segment lost 5 bases and the J segment 1 base; nucleotides outside the gene matches: 3. Germline V gene lookup returns CDR1 SGHTA and CDR2 FQGTGA. CDR3 sequence (DNA): TGTGCCAGCAGCCCGGACAGGGGATCCTACGAGCAGTACTTC. Translating gives CASSPDRGSYEQYF. The variable domain in full, with the rest retrieved from reference TRBV7-3 and TRBJ2-7, is GAGVSQTPSNKVTEKGKYVELRCDPISGHTALYWYRQSLGQGPEFLIYFQGTGAADDSGLPNDRFFAVRPEGSVSTLKIQRTERGDSAVYLCASSPDRGSYEQYFGPGTRLTVT.

This clone was found once. The chain joins TRBV7-2 to TRBJ1-2; 7 bases match TRBD1. The CDR3 extends over 14 amino acids. The V segment lost 3 bases and the J segment 2 bases; nucleotides outside the gene matches: 3. Germline V gene data show CDR1 as SGHTA and CDR2 as FQGNSA. Written as DNA, the CDR3 is TGTGCCAGCAGCTTGCCGGGACAGAACTATGGCTACACCTTC. Its protein is CASSLPGQNYGYTF.

This chain links TRBV6-6 with TRBJ1-1; D gene uncertain. The V gene lost 3 bases and the J gene lost 5 bases, with 13 bases spanning the gap. Germline CDR1 reads MNHNY; CDR2 reads SVGAGI (reference sequence). CDR3 length: 14 amino acids. CDR3 sequence (DNA): TGTGCCAGCAGTTATTTGATTACGGGGACTGAAGCTTTCTTT. Protein: CASSYLITGTEAFF.

This clone has a single count. The genes are TRBV27 and TRBJ2-7, with TRBD1 identical over 8 bases. There are 15 residues in the CDR3. Trimming cost V 5 bases and J 3 bases; bases outside gene matches: 9. The V gene's germline CDR1 is MNHEY and CDR2 SMNVEV (reference sequence). CDR3 region: CASSGTQTGDYEQYF. The CDR3 DNA reads TGTGCCAGCAGTGGGACCCAGACAGGGGACTACGAGCAGTACTTC.

The DNA of the CDR3 is TGTGCCTGGAGTGGACACGTCGATCAGCCCCAGCATTTT. Residues: CAWSGHVDQPQHF. This chain links TRBV30 with TRBJ1-5; no reliable D call. The V gene's germline CDR1 is GTSNPN and CDR2 SVGIG (reference sequence). There are 13 residues in the CDR3. Trimming removed 1 base at V and 5 bases at J, with 9 bases between.

The J gene is TRBJ1-1, the V gene TRBV18; a possible D gene is TRBD1 (6 bases). V lost 6 bases to trimming and J lost 5 bases, with 25 bases between them. The CDR3 totals 17 residues. Per the germline V gene, CDR1 is KGHSH and CDR2 is LQKENI. The CDR3 region has the DNA TGTGCCAGCTCGGGATCGACAGGTCTTCTATCGGGAACTGAAGCTTTCTTT. Amino acid sequence: CASSGSTGLLSGTEAFF.

This clone has only one observation. The J gene is TRBJ2-1, the V gene TRBV2, with 9 positions matching TRBD2. Germline CDR1 and CDR2: SNHLY and FYNNEI. V dropped 3 bases and J dropped 0; count of bases not matched to a gene: 6. CDR3 length: 17 residues. CDR3 in amino acids: CASSDVGGRASYNEQFF. The CDR3 coding sequence is TGTGCCAGCAGTGATGTTGGCGGGAGGGCCTCCTACAATGAGCAGTTCTTC. Based on the CDR3 plus reference TRBV2 and TRBJ2-1, the full variable domain is EPEVTQTPSHQVTQMGQEVILRCVPISNHLYFYWYRQILGQKVEFLVSFYNNEISEKSEIFDDQFSVERPDGSNFTLKIRSTKLEDSAMYFCASSDVGGRASYNEQFFGPGTRLTVL.

This clone was found once. For the CDR3, the DNA is TGTGCCAGTTTATGGCGGTTACCCGAAAACACTGAAGCTTTCTTT. It encodes CASLWRLPENTEAFF. This sequence joins TRBV6-5 and TRBJ1-1; D gene ambiguous. V lost 9 bases to trimming and J lost 2 bases, with 19 bases between them. From germline, CDR1 is MNHEY and CDR2 SVGAGI. The CDR3 runs 15 residues.

In its sample, this clone was seen a few times. The chain is built from TRBV14 and TRBJ1-1, with D uncertain. CDR1 and CDR2 (germline): SGHDN, FVKESK. Trimming cost V 4 bases and J 1 base, with 10 bases left between them. The CDR3 extends over 14 amino acids. The CDR3, as DNA: TGTGCCAGCAGCCGCCTAAGGAGGAACACTGAAGCTTTCTTT. Translated: CASSRLRRNTEAFF.

The chain joins TRBV5-1 to TRBJ2-1, with D possibly matching TRBD1 (6 bases). The CDR3 is 16 amino acids. V was shortened by 4 bases and J by 3 bases, with 17 bases between the two germline ends. Germline V gene sequence: CDR1 SGHRS, CDR2 YFSETQ. CDR3 nucleotide sequence: TGCGCCAGCAGCCCGGGGACATTAAGGGACTACAATGAGCAGTTCTTC. Its protein is CASSPGTLRDYNEQFF.

The chain couples TRBV28 to TRBJ1-1; D unresolved. The length of the CDR3 is 16 residues. The germline V and J ends were trimmed by 7 bases and 0 bases, with 18 bases remaining between them. Germline CDR1 reads MDHEN; CDR2 reads SYDVKM. The CDR3 nucleotides are TGTGCCAGCACCCTTGTAAGCTTCGTTATGAACACTGAAGCTTTCTTT. Protein: CASTLVSFVMNTEAFF.

The V call is TRBV2, the J call TRBJ1-4; possibly TRBD1 for D (6 bases). The CDR3 sequence is 14 residues long. V lost 5 bases and J lost 7, with 14 bases in between. CDR1 and CDR2 from the germline V gene are SNHLY and FYNNEI. The CDR3 spells CASSLTRGTEKLFF. The CDR3 region has the DNA TGTGCCAGCAGTTTGACCAGGGGAACTGAAAAACTGTTTTTT.

This clone was observed a single time. The rearrangement joins TRBV7-2 to TRBJ2-1; D perhaps matches TRBD2 (5 bases). This CDR3 has 14 residues. The V gene's germline CDR1 is SGHTA and CDR2 FQGNSA. V was shortened by 1 base and J by 7 bases, with 11 bases between the two germline ends. DNA for the CDR3: TGTGCCAGCAGCTTAGGTCAGCGGCTTAATGAGCAGTTCTTC. This encodes CASSLGQRLNEQFF. The full variable domain, its missing parts supplied by reference TRBV7-2 and TRBJ2-1, is GAGVSQSPSNKVTEKGKDVELRCDPISGHTALYWYRQSLGQGLEFLIYFQGNSAPDKSGLPSDRFSAERTGGSVSTLTIQRTQQEDSAVYLCASSLGQRLNEQFFGPGTRLTVL.

This sequence joins TRBV7-8 and TRBJ1-4; the D gene is possibly TRBD1 (5 bases). Trimming stripped 5 bases from V and 3 bases from J, with 13 bases between. Germline CDR1 is SGHVS and CDR2 is FQNEAQ. The CDR3 has 15 amino acids. The CDR3 region has the DNA TGTGCCAGCAGCATGACAGTTACGGCTAATGAAAAACTGTTTTTT. Its translation is CASSMTVTANEKLFF.